This TCR beta chain was retrieved from a study of T cells in Graves' hyperthyroidism and ophthalmopathy. Study-wide points: Blood held most thyroid clonotypes expanded above 0.001 frequency.

Graves' hyperthyroidism showing no ophthalmopathy progression within 18 months was considered stable. Researchers amplified the TCR beta CDR3 regions from RNA transcripts. Carried out on the TCR CDR3, a first-round RT-PCR used the HTBI primer set. Via MiXCR, TCRdb re-called the multiplex PCR reads, giving one row per CDR3 protein. Among some 400,000 distinct CDR3 sequences, 11% to 15% were seen once, and the ten largest hold 11%. Turning to this clonotype: Antigen specificity is unknown.

Germline assignment: CDR1 LGHNT and CDR2 FRNRAP. The CDR3 length is 14 residues. The ends were cut back, 6 bases at V and 0 bases at J, with 10 bases in the middle. The sample taken for sequencing was blood. This TCR came from a woman aged 60-75 years with Graves' hyperthyroidism. The genes are TRBV12-5 and TRBJ2-3; a weak D match, TRBD1 (5 bases). CDR3 sequence (DNA): TGTGCTAGTGGCGGTGGGGCTAGCACAGATACGCAGTATTTT. Protein: CASGGGASTDTQYF.